The present T cell receptor (beta chain) was sequenced within a study of T cells expressing NK-cell markers. TCRdb reprocessed the 5' RACE reads and stores each CDR3 protein as one record, lacking DNA. There are a few hundred thousand distinct CDR3 sequences in the sample, with roughly 5.2% held by the top ten. CDR1 MNHNS and CDR2 SASEGT come from the germline V gene. The CDR3 contains 15 residues. This receptor was identified in a man aged 18-70 years in good health. Sequencing input: blood T cells: a sorted CD56 or NKG2C T cell subset, CD4+ or CD8+ T cells, or bulk PBMC T cells (not recorded which). The V gene is TRBV6-1, the J gene TRBJ2-1; the TCRdb D gene call, TRBD1, has no DNA to confirm it. The chain's CDR3 is CASSGRQGAINEQFF.